Listed here is a single T cell receptor beta chain. The sample originates from a study of blood T cell repertoires in COVID-19. Looking at the study overall: COVID-19 samples collected from the United States, Italy and Spain covered acute and convalescent phases.

Original methodology: Amplification of reference gene primers was used by the study to estimate nucleated cell counts. Libraries were prepared by immunoSEQ multiplex PCR; TCRdb keeps only in-frame clonotypes and omits some of them. The V and J calls and the clone size are those of that table, but D and trimming were determined from the DNA. The sample shows roughly 300,000 clones, about 88% of them seen only once. The TCR sequence derives from a human donor with COVID-19, enrolled during active disease. The donor label of this sample is uncertain. Sequencing was done on a sample of peripheral blood.

The CDR3 DNA reads TGTGCCAGCTCACCATTTTCCGACAGTTCAAATGGCTACACCTTC. This codes for CASSPFSDSSNGYTF. This chain connects TRBV18 to TRBJ1-2; possibly TRBD1 for D (5 bases). Germline-derived CDR1 and CDR2 are KGHSH and LQKENI. V lost 2 bases and J lost 6, with 16 bases in between. The CDR3 runs 15 residues. Complete variable domain (other parts from reference TRBV18 and TRBJ1-2): NAGVMQNPRHLVRRRGQEARLRCSPMKGHSHVYWYRQLPEEGLKFMVYLQKENIIDESGMPKERFSAEFPKEGPSILRIQQVVRGDSAAYFCASSPFSDSSNGYTFGSGTRLTVV.